Presented here are 32 T cell receptor beta chains from one specimen sequenced in a study of CD4+ T cells in melanoma. Assay: immunoSEQ multiplex PCR; the TCRdb copy retains only in-frame clones and omits some. The sample consists of about 14,000 clones, around 68% of them appearing once. Sequenced material: cells from a culture (not recorded whether cultured in vitro). Source of these receptors: a human donor with melanoma.

The J gene is TRBJ2-7, the V gene TRBV7-6; 8 bases align to TRBD2. The CDR3 is 15 amino acids. V shed 5 bases, J shed 4 bases, and the junction held 10 bases outside the gene matches. Germline CDR1 SGHVS, CDR2 FNYEAQ. This chain's CDR3 is CASSRDASGPYEQYF. CDR3 nucleotides: TGTGCCAGCAGCAGAGACGCTAGCGGGCCGTACGAGCAGTACTTC.

The rearrangement links TRBV2 to TRBJ1-2, with TRBD1 identical over 7 bases. The J segment lost 5 bases and the V segment lost 6 bases, leaving 9 bases of the junction unmatched. The CDR3 has 14 amino acids. Germline V CDR1 and CDR2: SNHLY, FYNNEI. CDR3 amino acids: CASRDDRALYGYTF. Written as DNA, the CDR3 is TGTGCCAGCAGAGACGACAGGGCTCTATATGGCTACACCTTC.

The chain links TRBV5-1 to TRBJ1-4; D is unresolved. Per germline, CDR1 SGHRS and CDR2 YFSETQ. Trimming pared 0 bases from V and 0 bases from J, leaving 6 bases between. There are 15 residues in the CDR3. CDR3 bases: TGCGCCAGCAGCTTGGGGGTTGCAACTAATGAAAAACTGTTTTTT. Translating it yields CASSLGVATNEKLFF.

The chain combines TRBV7-9 with TRBJ2-7, with D possibly matching TRBD1 (5 bases). This CDR3 contains 13 residues. In germline, CDR1 is SEHNR, CDR2 FQNEAQ (reference sequence). The V gene lost 5 bases and the J gene lost 2 bases, with 10 bases spanning the gap. The CDR3 loop is CASSMSGPYEQYF. The CDR3 nucleotides are TGTGCCAGCAGCATGTCAGGGCCCTACGAGCAGTACTTC.

The CDR3: CASSLPQGGNQPQHF. The CDR3 nucleotides read TGTGCCAGCAGCTTACCCCAGGGTGGTAATCAGCCCCAGCATTTT. The chain recombines TRBV13 with TRBJ1-5; D may be TRBD1 (5 bases). There are 15 residues in the CDR3. In germline, CDR1 is PRHDT, CDR2 FYEKMQ (reference sequence). The V end lost 2 bases, the J end lost 4 bases, and 12 bases lay between the germline ends.

Only one count was recorded for this clone. The rearrangement uses TRBV18 and TRBJ1-1; perhaps TRBD1 as D (5 bases). V was clipped by 6 bases and J by 0 bases, with 14 bases between them. CDR1 is KGHSH and CDR2 is LQKENI in the germline V gene. The CDR3 is 15 residues long. DNA of the CDR3: TGTGCCAGCTCCCCCCAGGGCATCTTGAACACTGAAGCTTTCTTT. Translating gives CASSPQGILNTEAFF. Full variable domain (rest looked up from reference TRBV18 and TRBJ1-1): NAGVMQNPRHLVRRRGQEARLRCSPMKGHSHVYWYRQLPEEGLKFMVYLQKENIIDESGMPKERFSAEFPKEGPSILRIQQVVRGDSAAYFCASSPQGILNTEAFFGQGTRLTVV.

A few counts support this clone. The rearrangement links TRBV27 to TRBJ1-1; 7 bases are shared with TRBD1. The CDR3 extends over 14 amino acids. CDR1 and CDR2 from the germline V gene are MNHEY and SMNVEV (reference sequence). V was clipped by 5 bases and J by 4 bases; unmatched bases: 7. The CDR3 sequence: CASSPKQGSTEAFF. The CDR3 coding sequence is TGTGCCAGCAGTCCCAAACAGGGGAGCACTGAAGCTTTCTTT.

The V call is TRBV27, the J call TRBJ2-3; 7 nucleotides align to TRBD1. CDR3 size: 16 residues. V dropped 3 bases and J dropped 0; count of bases not matched to a gene: 6. The germline gives CDR1 MNHEY, CDR2 SMNVEV (reference sequence). CDR3 coding DNA: TGTGCCAGCAGTTTTAGACAGGGTCGGAGCACAGATACGCAGTATTTT. This encodes CASSFRQGRSTDTQYF.

V gene TRBV30 combines with J gene TRBJ2-6; a weak D match, TRBD1 (5 bases). This CDR3 has 14 residues. Germline V gene sequence: CDR1 GTSNPN, CDR2 SVGIG (reference sequence). The ends were cut back, 3 bases at V and 4 bases at J, with 10 bases in the middle. This CDR3 reads CAWRQVSGANVLTF. CDR3 coding DNA: TGTGCCTGGAGACAGGTATCCGGGGCCAACGTCCTGACTTTC.

This clone was observed a handful of times. The chain employs TRBV23-1 and TRBJ2-2; 8 positions agree with TRBD2. TRBV23-1 is classed as an ORF, of uncertain function. The CDR3 runs 19 residues. The V and J ends lost 5 bases and 1 base, in that order; junction bases with no gene match: 15. This CDR3 is CASSKGCRAGGENTGELFF. The CDR3 nucleotides are TGCGCCAGCAGTAAGGGTTGCAGGGCGGGGGGTGAGAACACCGGGGAGCTGTTTTTT.

This clone was found a few times. The chain employs TRBV9 and TRBJ1-2, with D possibly being TRBD1 (6 bases). The CDR3 is 13 amino acids. V gave up 2 bases and J gave up 3 bases, with 8 bases separating them. CDR1 is SGDLS, CDR2 YYNGEE, per germline. The CDR3 protein is CASSVDSYYGYTF. The CDR3 DNA follows: TGTGCCAGCAGCGTGGACAGCTACTATGGCTACACCTTC.

The rearrangement joins TRBV2 to TRBJ2-1; possibly TRBD2 for D (6 bases). Trimming stripped 7 bases from V and 1 base from J, with 8 bases between. The CDR3 is 13 residues long. CDR1 and CDR2 (germline): SNHLY, FYNNEI. The CDR3 is CASKEGSYNEQFF. As DNA, the CDR3 is TGTGCCAGCAAGGAGGGATCCTACAATGAGCAGTTCTTC. Looking up the rest from reference TRBV2 and TRBJ2-1 gives the full variable domain: EPEVTQTPSHQVTQMGQEVILRCVPISNHLYFYWYRQILGQKVEFLVSFYNNEISEKSEIFDDQFSVERPDGSNFTLKIRSTKLEDSAMYFCASKEGSYNEQFFGPGTRLTVL.

The CDR3 spells CASSLVRSGANVLTF. The CDR3 nucleotides read TGCGCCAGCAGCTTGGTGCGGTCTGGGGCCAACGTCCTGACTTTC. The chain is built from TRBV5-1 and TRBJ2-6; D uncertain. The CDR3 is 15 amino acids. Trimming pared 0 bases from V and 1 base from J, leaving 5 bases between. Germline V gene sequence: CDR1 SGHRS, CDR2 YFSETQ.

This chain uses TRBV7-3 with TRBJ2-3; 7 positions match TRBD1. This CDR3 contains 15 residues. V lost 3 bases to trimming and J lost 4 bases; unmatched junction nucleotides: 7. Germline V lookup: CDR1 SGHTA, CDR2 FQGTGA. For the CDR3, the DNA is TGTGCCAGCAGCTTGACAGGGTTCTTTGCAGATACGCAGTATTTT. Translation: CASSLTGFFADTQYF.

This clone was observed a few times. V usage is TRBV2 and J usage is TRBJ2-2; D gene unclear. The CDR3 extends over 12 amino acids. Germline-derived CDR1 and CDR2 are SNHLY and FYNNEI. Deletions cut 7 bases from V and 7 bases from J, with 10 bases between. The CDR3 sequence is CASTLPDGELFF. The CDR3 DNA follows: TGTGCCAGCACTCTGCCGGACGGGGAGCTGTTTTTT.

The gene calls are TRBV7-8 and TRBJ2-2; D not resolved. The CDR3 is 13 residues long. V was cut by 3 bases and J by 5 bases, with 7 bases left in between. CDR1 and CDR2 (germline): SGHVS, FQNEAQ. CDR3 nucleotides: TGTGCCAGCAGCTTTGAGTGGACCGGGGAGCTGTTTTTT. This encodes CASSFEWTGELFF.

The gene calls are TRBV5-5 and TRBJ1-1; D remains ambiguous. V lost 6 bases and J 4 bases, leaving 16 bases between the germline ends. This CDR3 is 14 amino acids long. The V gene's germline CDR1 is SGHKS and CDR2 YYEKEE (reference sequence). The CDR3 region is CASTTEGVVTEAFF. The CDR3 bases are TGTGCCAGCACCACCGAGGGAGTGGTCACTGAAGCTTTCTTT.

The gene calls are TRBV19 and TRBJ1-1; D gene ambiguous. Germline V gene lookup returns CDR1 LNHDA and CDR2 SQIVND (reference sequence). The ends were cut back, 3 bases at V and 7 bases at J, with 9 bases in the middle. The CDR3 totals 12 residues. This CDR3 reads CASSMGSGEAFF. The DNA of the CDR3 is TGTGCCAGTAGTATGGGATCGGGTGAAGCTTTCTTT.

The V call is TRBV5-4, the J call TRBJ2-1; no clear D gene. V shed 1 base and J shed 0 bases, with 11 bases lying between them. This CDR3 is 16 amino acids long. The germline V gene encodes CDR1 SGHNT and CDR2 YYREEE (reference sequence). As DNA, the CDR3 is TGTGCCAGCAGCTTGTCCCCAGACACCTCCTACAATGAGCAGTTCTTC. This codes for CASSLSPDTSYNEQFF.

The rearrangement links TRBV6-6 to TRBJ1-5, with D unresolved. Germline CDR1 and CDR2: MNHNY and SVGAGI (reference sequence). CDR3 length: 14 residues. Deletions cut 6 bases from V and 3 bases from J, with 12 bases between. The chain's CDR3 is CASRKSRNNQPQHF. The DNA for the CDR3 is TGTGCCAGCAGGAAATCTAGGAACAATCAGCCCCAGCATTTT.

V is TRBV5-1 and J is TRBJ1-2; no clear D gene. The CDR3 loop spans 15 amino acids. V was cut by 0 bases and J by 0 bases, with 9 bases left in between. Germline loops: CDR1 SGHRS, CDR2 YFSETQ. CDR3 sequence reads: CASSLAPPTNYGYTF. The CDR3, as DNA: TGCGCCAGCAGCTTGGCCCCCCCGACTAACTATGGCTACACCTTC. The complete variable domain, with remaining parts taken from reference TRBV5-1 and TRBJ1-2, reads KAGVTQTPRYLIKTRGQQVTLSCSPISGHRSVSWYQQTPGQGLQFLFEYFSETQRNKGNFPGRFSGRQFSNSRSEMNVSTLELGDSALYLCASSLAPPTNYGYTFGSGTRLTVV.

This sequence joins TRBV5-6 and TRBJ2-7; no definite D call. V gave up 0 bases and J gave up 4 bases, with 14 bases separating them. The CDR3 is made up of 15 amino acids. Germline CDR1 and CDR2: SGHDT and YYEEEE. The CDR3 DNA is TGTGCCAGCAGCTTGGATAGGCCTCCGGTTTACGAGCAGTACTTC. Amino acids: CASSLDRPPVYEQYF. Full variable domain (outside the CDR3, taken from reference TRBV5-6 and TRBJ2-7): DAGVTQSPTHLIKTRGQQVTLRCSPKSGHDTVSWYQQALGQGPQFIFQYYEEEERQRGNFPDRFSGHQFPNYSSELNVNALLLGDSALYLCASSLDRPPVYEQYFGPGTRLTVT.

The chain joins TRBV10-3 to TRBJ2-3; perhaps TRBD1 as D (6 bases). The CDR3 runs to 14 residues. V was pared by 10 bases and J by 4 bases, with 18 bases between. Germline lookup yields CDR1 ENHRY and CDR2 SYGVKD. In nucleotides, the CDR3 is TGTGCCACCCGAGCAGGGGTAGAGGCAGATACGCAGTATTTT. Translation: CATRAGVEADTQYF.

The sample holds one count of this clone. The rearrangement links TRBV9 to TRBJ1-1; D possibly corresponds to TRBD1 (6 bases). With 4 bases removed from V and 1 base from J, the gap between germline ends came to 14 bases. This CDR3 is 15 amino acids long. The germline CDR1 and CDR2 sequences are SGDLS and YYNGEE. CDR3 amino acids: CASSQGGGWNTEAFF. The CDR3 nucleotides read TGTGCCAGCAGCCAAGGGGGGGGATGGAACACTGAAGCTTTCTTT.

This chain connects TRBV2 to TRBJ1-2, with D perhaps TRBD1 (5 bases). The CDR3 is made up of 12 amino acids. CDR1 SNHLY and CDR2 FYNNEI come from the germline V gene. V was trimmed by 3 bases and J by 6 bases, leaving 8 bases between them. CDR3 amino acids: CASSDLGDGYTF. The CDR3 DNA reads as TGTGCCAGCAGTGACCTGGGGGATGGCTACACCTTC.

In its sample, this clone ranks as medium-sized. The V and J genes are TRBV27 and TRBJ1-3; no definite D call. The CDR3 totals 13 residues. V lost 1 base, J lost 3 bases, and 4 bases lay in between. Germline V CDR1 and CDR2: MNHEY, SMNVEV (reference sequence). The CDR3 sequence is CASSLLSGNTIYF. CDR3 sequence (DNA): TGTGCCAGCAGTTTATTAAGTGGAAACACCATATATTTT.

This chain uses TRBV6-6 with TRBJ1-3, with a tentative D call TRBD1 (5 bases). Trimming left V 0 bases short and J 2 bases short, with 8 bases between. In germline, CDR1 is MNHNY, CDR2 SVGAGI (reference sequence). This CDR3 has 15 amino acids. CDR3 sequence (DNA): TGTGCCAGCAGTTACTCCGGGGGGGCTGGAAACACCATATATTTT. Translated: CASSYSGGAGNTIYF.

V gene TRBV7-9 combines with J gene TRBJ2-1, with a tentative D call TRBD2 (6 bases). The CDR3 length is 13 residues. Germline V CDR1 and CDR2: SEHNR, FQNEAQ (reference sequence). Trimming cost V 3 bases and J 6 bases, with 9 bases left between them. CDR3 amino acids: CASSLGLPNEQFF. The CDR3 DNA sequence: TGTGCCAGCAGCTTGGGACTCCCCAATGAGCAGTTCTTC.

The chain combines TRBV5-1 with TRBJ1-4; the match to TRBD1 covers 7 bases. The CDR3 loop spans 14 amino acids. With 2 bases clipped from V and 8 bases from J, the junction kept 6 bases outside the gene matches. Germline CDR1 is SGHRS and CDR2 is YFSETQ. CDR3 loop: CASSLNTGVEKLFF. In DNA, the CDR3 is TGCGCCAGCAGCTTAAATACAGGGGTCGAAAAACTGTTTTTT.

Concerning this clone itself: Relative to the germline gene, one junction end is altered; a read error may explain this. This chain links TRBV5-8 with TRBJ1-1; perhaps TRBD1 as D (5 bases). The CDR3 is made up of 14 amino acids. Looked up from germline, CDR1 is SGHTS and CDR2 is YDEGEE. CDR3 nucleotides: TGTGCCAGCACCTTGCGGGGGTTGGGCACTGAAGCTTTCTTT. It yields the protein CASTLRGLGTEAFF.

The CDR3, as DNA: TGTGCCAGCGAGGGGAGGGTTATGTCCCGCGATGATACGCAGTATTTT. Translation gives CASEGRVMSRDDTQYF. This chain links TRBV21-1 with TRBJ2-3; the table calls TRBD2, which could not be checked here. TRBV21-1 is termed a pseudogene. The CDR3 has 16 amino acids.

The V and J genes are TRBV11-2 and TRBJ2-5; 12 nucleotides agree with TRBD2. Germline CDR1 is SGHAT and CDR2 is FQNNGV. CDR3 length equals 18 residues. Unmatched junction bases numbered 11, after V lost 0 bases and J lost 6 bases. For the CDR3, the DNA is TGTGCCAGCAGCTTAGAGGCTAGCGGGGGGGCAACTAGAAAGACCCAGTACTTC. Protein product: CASSLEASGGATRKTQYF. The full variable domain, with the rest looked up from reference TRBV11-2 and TRBJ2-5, is EAGVAQSPRYKIIEKRQSVAFWCNPISGHATLYWYQQILGQGPKLLIQFQNNGVVDDSQLPKDRFSAERLKGVDSTLKIQPAKLEDSAVYLCASSLEASGGATRKTQYFGPGTRLLVL.